This entry describes one T cell receptor beta chain. CDR1 and CDR2 from the germline V gene are SGHAT and FQNNGV. There are 15 residues in the CDR3. V dropped 5 bases and J dropped 1 base, with 14 bases sitting between them. The data stem from a study of blood T cell repertoires in COVID-19. The authors' processing: The assay estimated nucleated cells by amplifying reference gene primers. Generated by immunoSEQ multiplex PCR, the TCRdb table keeps only in-frame clones and is missing some. Clone size and the V and J calls come from that table; the DNA yielded D and trimming. The sample records 200,000 to 250,000 clones, approximately 78% being singletons.

This receptor was identified in a woman aged 70-85 years with COVID-19, enrolled during active disease. The chain combines TRBV11-2 with TRBJ1-2, with D possibly matching TRBD1 (6 bases). The sample comprised peripheral blood. This chain's CDR3 is CASSPGEQGNYGYTF. CDR3 in DNA: TGTGCCAGCAGCCCCGGGGAACAGGGTAACTATGGCTACACCTTC.